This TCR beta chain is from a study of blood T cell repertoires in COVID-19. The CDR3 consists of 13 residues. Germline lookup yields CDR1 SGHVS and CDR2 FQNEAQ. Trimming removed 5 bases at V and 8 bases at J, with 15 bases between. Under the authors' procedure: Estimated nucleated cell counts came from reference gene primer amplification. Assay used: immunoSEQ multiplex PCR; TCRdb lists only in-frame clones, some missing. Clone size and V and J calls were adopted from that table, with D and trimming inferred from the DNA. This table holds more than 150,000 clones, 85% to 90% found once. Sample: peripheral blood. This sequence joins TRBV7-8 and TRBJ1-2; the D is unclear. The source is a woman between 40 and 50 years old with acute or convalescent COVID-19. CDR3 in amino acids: CASSPLQTSGYTF. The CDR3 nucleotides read TGTGCCAGCAGCCCGTTACAGACGTCGGGCTACACCTTC.